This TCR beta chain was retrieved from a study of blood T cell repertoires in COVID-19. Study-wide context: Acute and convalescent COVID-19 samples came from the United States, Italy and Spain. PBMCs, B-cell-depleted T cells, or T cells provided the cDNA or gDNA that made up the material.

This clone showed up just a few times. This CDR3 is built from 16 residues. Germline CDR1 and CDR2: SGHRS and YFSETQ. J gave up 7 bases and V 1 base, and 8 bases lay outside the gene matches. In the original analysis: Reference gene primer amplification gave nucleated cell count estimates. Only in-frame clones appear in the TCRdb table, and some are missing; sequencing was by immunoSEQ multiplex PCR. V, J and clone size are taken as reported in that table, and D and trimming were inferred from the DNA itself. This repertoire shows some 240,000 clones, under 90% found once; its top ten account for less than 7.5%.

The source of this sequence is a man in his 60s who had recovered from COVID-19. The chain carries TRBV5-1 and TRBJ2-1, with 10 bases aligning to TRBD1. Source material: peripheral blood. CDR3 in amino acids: CASSLLAGTGVNEQFF. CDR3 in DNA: TGCGCCAGCAGCTTGCTTGCCGGGACAGGGGTTAATGAGCAGTTCTTC.